The clone carrying this TCR beta chain was recorded at least ten times. The data originate from a study of spatial heterogeneity in lung cancer. V was cut by 3 bases and J by 2 bases, with 12 bases left in between. From germline, CDR1 is SEHNR and CDR2 FQNEAQ (reference sequence). CDR3 length: 15 amino acids. Every cDNA TCR molecule received its own unique molecular identifier. TCRdb used MiXCR to reprocess the 5' RACE reads, holding one entry per CDR3 protein. The profile shows 90,000 or so distinct CDR3 sequences, approximately 8.6% of them singletons. Time point denoted: sample taken at primary tumor resection. Sequencing was performed on whole RNA extracted from tumor and nontumor lung tissue, or from frozen PBMC, and the material was left unsorted.

The gene calls are TRBV7-9 and TRBJ2-3, with D possibly being TRBD2 (6 bases). This clonotype was sampled from a male donor with early-stage non-small cell lung cancer. The sequences come from PBMCs, collected at surgery. The CDR3 spells CASSFPGGPTDTQYF. The CDR3 nucleotides are TGTGCCAGCAGCTTTCCCGGGGGACCCACAGATACGCAGTATTTT.